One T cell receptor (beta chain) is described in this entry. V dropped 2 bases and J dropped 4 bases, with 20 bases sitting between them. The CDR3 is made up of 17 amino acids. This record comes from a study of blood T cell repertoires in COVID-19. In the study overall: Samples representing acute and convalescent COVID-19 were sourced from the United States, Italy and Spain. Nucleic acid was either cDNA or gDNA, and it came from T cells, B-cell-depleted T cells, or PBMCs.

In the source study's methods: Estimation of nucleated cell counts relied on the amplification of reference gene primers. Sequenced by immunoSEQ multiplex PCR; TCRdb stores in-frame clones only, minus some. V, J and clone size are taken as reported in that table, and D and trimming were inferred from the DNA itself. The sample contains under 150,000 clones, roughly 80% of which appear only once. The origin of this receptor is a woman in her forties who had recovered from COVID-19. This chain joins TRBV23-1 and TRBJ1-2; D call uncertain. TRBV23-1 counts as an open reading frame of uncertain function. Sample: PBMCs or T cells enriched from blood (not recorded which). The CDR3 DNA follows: TGCGCCAGCAGTCAACCTCCACTCACGGTTAGAGGCTATGGCTACACCTTC. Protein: CASSQPPLTVRGYGYTF.